The 22 T cell receptor beta chains below come from one sample, sequenced in a study of shared clonotypes between healthy human individuals. The data were produced by immunoSEQ multiplex PCR, yet TCRdb's version contains in-frame clones alone and is incomplete. The sample carries fewer than 650,000 clones, around 80% recorded once. The source material was PBMCs. Receptor source: a woman aged 35 to 49 in good health. Some clones in this sample may be carry-over from other donors' samples.

This chain connects TRBV18 to TRBJ2-1; the D gene is possibly TRBD1 (5 bases). Germline V gene lookup returns CDR1 KGHSH and CDR2 LQKENI. V lost 0 bases, J lost 5 bases, and 5 bases lay in between. The CDR3 extends over 13 amino acids. The CDR3: CASSPPGHNEQFF. Written as DNA, the CDR3 is TGTGCCAGCTCACCACCGGGGCACAATGAGCAGTTCTTC.

This clone was counted a single time. A read error may be the cause here, since a much bigger clone is one base away. The chain joins TRBV6-6 to TRBJ1-6; D uncertain. Germline V lookup: CDR1 MNHNY, CDR2 SVGAGI (reference sequence). There are 14 residues in the CDR3. As DNA, the CDR3 is TGTGCCAGCAGTTACTCGCAGGCCAATTCATCCCTCCACTTT. Protein sequence: CASSYSQANSSLHF.

Of note for this clone: Within the sample, other DNA sequences also encode this same CDR3. This chain connects TRBV18 to TRBJ2-3; D call uncertain. CDR1 and CDR2 from the germline V gene are KGHSH and LQKENI. The CDR3 is made up of 14 amino acids. Trimming took off 3 bases at V and 0 bases at J, with 7 bases between the two ends. CDR3 DNA: TGTGCCAGCTCACCGGCCGCTAGCACAGATACGCAGTATTTT. This sequence encodes CASSPAASTDTQYF.

The chain employs TRBV11-2 and TRBJ2-7, with D uncertain. CDR3 length equals 13 residues. The germline CDR1 and CDR2 sequences are SGHAT and FQNNGV. The V end was cut by 0 bases, the J end by 5 bases, with 8 bases between. This chain's CDR3 is CASSLEYLNEQYF. The CDR3 nucleotides are TGTGCCAGCAGCTTAGAGTACCTCAACGAGCAGTACTTC. Full variable domain (remainder filled in from reference TRBV11-2 and TRBJ2-7): EAGVAQSPRYKIIEKRQSVAFWCNPISGHATLYWYQQILGQGPKLLIQFQNNGVVDDSQLPKDRFSAERLKGVDSTLKIQPAKLEDSAVYLCASSLEYLNEQYFGPGTRLTVT.

The chain links TRBV11-3 to TRBJ2-1; D might be TRBD1 (5 bases). Germline CDR1 reads SGHNT; CDR2 reads YENEEA. V was cut by 1 base and J by 0 bases, with 19 bases left in between. The CDR3 consists of 19 residues. The CDR3 loop reads CASSLGGWGRGSSYNEQFF. The CDR3 DNA is TGTGCCAGCAGCTTAGGCGGCTGGGGTAGGGGAAGCTCCTACAATGAGCAGTTCTTC.

This clone occurred a few times. The chain joins TRBV10-3 to TRBJ1-2; tentative D call: TRBD1 (6 bases). The CDR3 runs to 13 residues. Germline V gene sequence: CDR1 ENHRY, CDR2 SYGVKD. Between the trimmed V and J ends, which lost 3 bases and 10 bases, there was a span of 15 bases. CDR3 sequence reads: CAISEIQGRDYTF. Here the CDR3 DNA reads TGTGCCATCAGTGAAATACAGGGAAGGGACTACACCTTC.

A remark on this clone: A far larger clone is a single base away, which makes a read error likely. This sample includes further DNA sequences coding for the same CDR3. This chain joins TRBV5-4 and TRBJ2-7; no firm D call. This CDR3 is 13 amino acids long. CDR1 is SGHNT, CDR2 YYREEE, per germline (reference sequence). CDR3 residues: CASSLSSIHEQYF. The CDR3 nucleotides read TGCGCCAGCAGCCTCTCCTCCATCCACGAGCAGTACTTC.

This sequence joins TRBV21-1 and TRBJ1-5. TRBV21-1 is an annotated pseudogene. This CDR3 has 11 residues. This chain's CDR3 is CARTVNQPQHF. In DNA form, the CDR3 reads TGTGCCAGGACCGTAAATCAGCCCCAGCATTTT.

The chain is built from TRBV7-9 and TRBJ2-1; D perhaps matches TRBD1 (6 bases). From germline, CDR1 is SEHNR and CDR2 FQNEAQ (reference sequence). The CDR3 extends over 12 amino acids. V was pared by 5 bases and J by 7 bases, with 9 bases between. The CDR3 bases are TGTGCCAGCAGCCCACAGGGTAATGAGCAGTTCTTC. It yields the protein CASSPQGNEQFF.

This clone has a handful of counts. The chain links TRBV7-3 to TRBJ2-3; D might be TRBD2 (6 bases). The CDR3 sequence is 15 residues long. V lost 4 bases and J 5 bases, leaving 16 bases between the germline ends. Per germline, CDR1 SGHTA and CDR2 FQGTGA. Here the CDR3 DNA reads TGTGCCAGCAGCTCACGCTCCGGGGGTGTAGATACGCAGTATTTT. This encodes CASSSRSGGVDTQYF.

The CDR3 spells CASSPGTGSNEKLFF. Written as DNA, the CDR3 is TGTGCCAGCAGCCCCGGGACGGGATCCAATGAAAAACTGTTTTTT. J is TRBJ1-4 and V is TRBV11-2; D possibly corresponds to TRBD1 (5 bases). Germline values: CDR1 SGHAT, CDR2 FQNNGV. The CDR3 runs to 15 residues. With 5 bases removed from V and 5 bases from J, the gap between germline ends came to 15 bases. Full variable domain (remainder filled in from reference TRBV11-2 and TRBJ1-4): EAGVAQSPRYKIIEKRQSVAFWCNPISGHATLYWYQQILGQGPKLLIQFQNNGVVDDSQLPKDRFSAERLKGVDSTLKIQPAKLEDSAVYLCASSPGTGSNEKLFFGSGTQLSVL.

The J gene is TRBJ2-4, the V gene TRBV5-6; D uncertain. The V gene's germline CDR1 is SGHDT and CDR2 YYEEEE. The CDR3 length is 16 residues. Trimming removed 5 bases from V and 5 bases from J, with 20 bases in between. DNA of the CDR3: TGTGCCAGCAGTCGAGGCGGCGTCAGTTTCCAAAACATTCAGTACTTC. This gives the protein CASSRGGVSFQNIQYF.

V and J are TRBV6-9 and TRBJ2-7; D unclear. Trimming shortened V by 2 bases and J by 2 bases, and 7 bases separated the two germline ends. The germline V gene has CDR1 MNHGY and CDR2 SVAAGI. The CDR3 loop spans 13 amino acids. The CDR3 reads CASSYTATYEQYF. The CDR3 nucleotides are TGTGCCAGCAGTTATACGGCGACCTACGAGCAGTACTTC.

This clone was counted ten times or more. This rearrangement joins TRBV4-3 to TRBJ2-1, with 12 bases lining up with TRBD2. The CDR3 loop spans 16 amino acids. After removal of 4 bases from V and 5 bases from J, the junction contained 6 bases not matched to a gene. From germline, CDR1 is LGHNA and CDR2 YSLEER. The DNA for the CDR3 is TGCGCCAGCAGCCTCCGACTAGCGGGAGTCCACAATGAGCAGTTCTTC. This translates into CASSLRLAGVHNEQFF.

The chain employs TRBV4-3 and TRBJ1-3; D not certain. V lost 1 base and J lost 2, with 12 bases in between. From germline, CDR1 is LGHNA and CDR2 YSLEER. The CDR3 is made up of 16 amino acids. The chain's CDR3 is CASSQGHREPGNTIYF. The CDR3 DNA follows: TGCGCCAGCAGCCAAGGGCACCGGGAGCCTGGAAACACCATATATTTT.

This rearrangement joins TRBV4-2 to TRBJ2-1, with D possibly being TRBD1 (6 bases). Trimming pared 0 bases from V and 10 bases from J, leaving 16 bases between. CDR1 and CDR2 from the germline V gene are LGHNA and YNFKEQ. The CDR3 has 15 residues. CDR3 DNA sequence: TGTGCCAGCAGCCAAGATTGGGCGGAGACAGGCGAGCAGTTCTTC. Translated, it gives CASSQDWAETGEQFF.

This chain connects TRBV5-1 to TRBJ2-5; TRBD1 agrees at 8 bases. Trimming at V came to 6 bases and at J to 1 base, leaving 8 bases not matched to a gene. The CDR3 covers 15 residues. CDR1 is SGHRS, CDR2 YFSETQ, per germline. The CDR3 loop is CASTQGQGPQETQYF. CDR3 bases: TGCGCCAGCACCCAAGGACAGGGCCCCCAAGAGACCCAGTACTTC.

The gene calls are TRBV18 and TRBJ2-2; 8 positions agree with TRBD1. In germline, CDR1 is KGHSH, CDR2 LQKENI. Losses at the gene ends were 3 bases for V and 8 bases for J; bases not matched to a gene: 8. CDR3 length equals 15 residues. In DNA form, the CDR3 reads TGTGCCAGCTCACCTGGGACAGGCATATTTGGGGAGCTGTTTTTT. This gives the protein CASSPGTGIFGELFF.

This clone has a handful of counts. This chain connects TRBV19 to TRBJ1-2; 7 positions match TRBD1. The CDR3 is 16 amino acids. Germline V gene lookup returns CDR1 LNHDA and CDR2 SQIVND (reference sequence). Losses at the gene ends were 3 bases for V and 0 bases for J; bases not matched to a gene: 7. CDR3 sequence reads: CASSMTGQVTNYGYTF. The CDR3 region has the DNA TGTGCCAGTAGTATGACAGGGCAAGTTACTAACTATGGCTACACCTTC.

V gene TRBV6-8 combines with J gene TRBJ2-3; TRBD2 matches 12 bases. CDR3 length equals 16 residues. The V segment lost 4 bases and the J segment 2 bases; nucleotides outside the gene matches: 4. The germline V gene has CDR1 MNHGY and CDR2 SAAAGT. In DNA form, the CDR3 reads TGTGCCAGCAGTTCCACTAGCGGGGGGTTCACAGATACGCAGTATTTT. It yields the protein CASSSTSGGFTDTQYF.

This sequence joins TRBV9 and TRBJ1-4; 10 nucleotides match TRBD1. The CDR3 spans 17 residues. The junction had 8 bases not matched to a gene; V was cut back by 3 bases and J by 3 bases. Germline CDR1 reads SGDLS; CDR2 reads YYNGEE. Here the CDR3 reads CASSAMTGGESNEKLFF. The CDR3 DNA is TGTGCCAGCAGCGCCATGACAGGGGGCGAGTCTAATGAAAAACTGTTTTTT.

This rearrangement joins TRBV27 to TRBJ2-7, with D possibly matching TRBD2 (5 bases). V lost 6 bases, J lost 1 base, and 16 bases lay in between. CDR1 and CDR2 (germline): MNHEY, SMNVEV (reference sequence). This CDR3 spans 15 amino acids. The CDR3 DNA follows: TGTGCCAGCAGCAGGATAGCGTGGGAGTCCTACGAGCAGTACTTC. It is translated as CASSRIAWESYEQYF.